The 11 T cell receptor beta chains below all came from one sample that was sequenced in a study of OX40 agonist ivuxolimab in advanced cancers. Generated by immunoSEQ multiplex PCR, the TCRdb table keeps only in-frame clones and is missing some. The data show tens of thousands of clones, 65% to 90% seen once. Sequencing was performed on CD4+ or CD8+ T cells sorted from blood, taken in a trial of the OX40 agonist ivuxolimab. These receptors came from an adult with an advanced solid tumor such as melanoma, head and neck, liver or kidney cancer.

In its sample, this clone was seen once. The CDR3 sequence is CAWRGTTSSYNSPLHF. CDR3 bases: TGTGCCTGGAGGGGGACTACGAGCTCCTATAATTCACCCCTCCACTTT. The chain joins TRBV30 to TRBJ1-6, with TRBD1 as a possible D gene (5 bases). V was pared by 3 bases and J by 0 bases, with 12 bases between. Germline V lookup: CDR1 GTSNPN, CDR2 SVGIG (reference sequence). The CDR3 has 16 residues.

The chain has TRBV2 and TRBJ1-1; perhaps TRBD1 as D (6 bases). The CDR3 length is 12 residues. Germline V gene data show CDR1 as SNHLY and CDR2 as FYNNEI. Trimming shortened V by 9 bases and J by 1 base, and 9 bases separated the two germline ends. Written as DNA, the CDR3 is TGTGCCAGTCGAGGGGGGAACACTGAAGCTTTCTTT. Translating gives CASRGGNTEAFF.

The chain joins TRBV6-6 to TRBJ1-6; no reliable D call. Trimming shortened V by 9 bases and J by 8 bases, and 14 bases separated the two germline ends. The CDR3 sequence is 13 residues long. Germline V gene lookup returns CDR1 MNHNY and CDR2 SVGAGI (reference sequence). This CDR3 is CASSGRSHSPLHF. In DNA form, the CDR3 reads TGTGCCAGTTCCGGGAGAAGCCATTCACCCCTCCACTTT.

This rearrangement joins TRBV7-2 to TRBJ1-5; D gene ambiguous. Between the trimmed V and J ends, which lost 4 bases and 4 bases, there was a span of 11 bases. Germline V CDR1 and CDR2: SGHTA, FQGNSA. The length of the CDR3 is 14 residues. CDR3 region: CASSSMPINQPQHF. The DNA of the CDR3 is TGTGCCAGCAGCTCCATGCCCATAAATCAGCCCCAGCATTTT. The entire variable domain, with the rest obtained from reference TRBV7-2 and TRBJ1-5, is as follows: GAGVSQSPSNKVTEKGKDVELRCDPISGHTALYWYRQSLGQGLEFLIYFQGNSAPDKSGLPSDRFSAERTGGSVSTLTIQRTQQEDSAVYLCASSSMPINQPQHFGDGTRLSIL.

This chain connects TRBV4-2 to TRBJ2-2; possibly TRBD2 for D (5 bases). This CDR3 comprises 17 residues. V lost 4 bases and J 8 bases, leaving 23 bases between the germline ends. Per the germline V gene, CDR1 is LGHNA and CDR2 is YNFKEQ. The CDR3 spells CASSLTTTPIYRGELFF. In DNA, the CDR3 is TGTGCCAGCAGCCTGACGACTACTCCGATATATAGGGGGGAGCTGTTTTTT.

The J gene is TRBJ2-7, the V gene TRBV4-3; 7 bases map to TRBD1. Germline-derived CDR1 and CDR2 are LGHNA and YSLEER. The CDR3 sequence is 19 residues long. The J segment lost 1 base and the V segment lost 0 bases, leaving 15 bases of the junction unmatched. CDR3 in amino acids: CASSQDLNAGGRFSYEQYF. CDR3 sequence (DNA): TGCGCCAGCAGCCAAGATCTGAATGCAGGGGGTAGGTTTTCCTACGAGCAGTACTTC.

The rearrangement links TRBV5-5 to TRBJ1-6, with D unclear. Trimming removed 4 bases at V and 0 bases at J, with 20 bases between. Germline V gene lookup returns CDR1 SGHKS and CDR2 YYEKEE (reference sequence). The CDR3 is 19 amino acids. CDR3 DNA: TGTGCCAGCAGCCCGGTAGGGCTACGACTGAGCTCCTATAATTCACCCCTCCACTTT. It codes for CASSPVGLRLSSYNSPLHF.

CDR3 sequence (DNA): TGCGCCAGCAGCCAAGATTGGGCGGGGCCCACAGATACGCAGTATTTT. Protein: CASSQDWAGPTDTQYF. V and J are TRBV4-1 and TRBJ2-3, with D possibly being TRBD2 (6 bases). Germline CDR1 MGHRA, CDR2 YSYEKL. CDR3 length equals 16 residues. The V end lost 0 bases, the J end lost 2 bases, and 12 bases lay between the germline ends.

This clone has a handful of counts. This chain joins TRBV18 and TRBJ1-2, with a tentative D call TRBD1 (6 bases). The CDR3 is 13 residues long. Trimming pared 2 bases from V and 12 bases from J, leaving 16 bases between. Germline values: CDR1 KGHSH, CDR2 LQKENI. CDR3 sequence reads: CASSPSDSLSHTF. CDR3 sequence (DNA): TGTGCCAGCTCACCATCGGACAGCCTTAGTCACACCTTC.

This clone was counted once. The rearrangement links TRBV14 to TRBJ2-3, with no clear D. This CDR3 is built from 14 residues. Between the trimmed V and J ends, which lost 1 base and 8 bases, there was a span of 13 bases. CDR1 SGHDN and CDR2 FVKESK come from the germline V gene. In DNA, the CDR3 is TGTGCCAGCAGCCAAGTAGGTCAGGAAGGTACGCAGTATTTT. Encoded protein: CASSQVGQEGTQYF.

This chain links TRBV2 with TRBJ2-3; 11 nucleotides agree with TRBD2. Germline V gives CDR1 SNHLY, CDR2 FYNNEI. Trimming took 6 bases from V and 5 from J; bases not matched to a gene: 7. The CDR3 has 15 residues. The CDR3 sequence is CASRELAGVKDTQYF. CDR3 in DNA: TGTGCCAGCAGGGAACTAGCGGGAGTTAAAGATACGCAGTATTTT.